Listed below are T cell receptor beta chains from one sample, sequenced in a study of OX40 agonist ivuxolimab in advanced cancers. This table comes from immunoSEQ multiplex PCR, and its TCRdb copy is limited to in-frame clones, with some not included. Of about 110,000 clones listed, around 93% are singletons. The sample here was CD4+ or CD8+ T cells sorted from blood, taken in a trial of the OX40 agonist ivuxolimab. These receptors were obtained from an adult with an advanced solid tumor such as melanoma, head and neck, liver or kidney cancer. Each CDR3 is given with its conserved first and last residue. The D gene is left open where the match is weak. Where a row states a size, it is once, few, many or the class of an expanded clone; other rows omit it.

d_call: TRBD1
j_call: TRBJ1-1
v_call: TRBV5-1
clone_size: .
cdr3_nt: TGCGCCAGCAGCTTGCTCACAGGGGAGTTTACCACTGAAGCTTTCTTT
cdr3_aa: CASSLLTGEFTTEAFF

d_call: .
j_call: TRBJ1-1
v_call: TRBV5-1
clone_size: .
cdr3_nt: TGCGCCAGCAGCTTGGTCCCGATCGGGATGAACACTGAAGCTTTCTTT
cdr3_aa: CASSLVPIGMNTEAFF

d_call: TRBD2
j_call: TRBJ2-1
v_call: TRBV27
clone_size: .
cdr3_nt: TGTGCCAGCAGTTTACGAGCGGGAGCCTCCTACAATGAGCAGTTCTTC
cdr3_aa: CASSLRAGASYNEQFF

d_call: .
j_call: TRBJ2-2
v_call: TRBV2
clone_size: .
cdr3_nt: TGTGCCAGCAGTAAAGGAGGTACCAACACCGGGGAGCTGTTTTTT
cdr3_aa: CASSKGGTNTGELFF

d_call: .
j_call: TRBJ2-1
v_call: TRBV11-3
clone_size: .
cdr3_nt: TGTGCCAGCAGGGGGGGCCGCGCCTCCTACAATGAGCAGTTCTTC
cdr3_aa: CASRGGRASYNEQFF

d_call: .
j_call: TRBJ2-7
v_call: TRBV6-5
clone_size: .
cdr3_nt: TGTGCCAGCAAACCGGGGCCTCGTACCTCCTACGAGCAGTACTTC
cdr3_aa: CASKPGPRTSYEQYF

d_call: .
j_call: TRBJ1-6
v_call: TRBV7-8
clone_size: .
cdr3_nt: TGTGCCAGCAGCTTAGGAACTCCGACTCCGGTAGTCCTCCACTTT
cdr3_aa: CASSLGTPTPVVLHF

d_call: TRBD2
j_call: TRBJ2-5
v_call: TRBV5-1
clone_size: once
cdr3_nt: TGCGCCAGCAGCCGACAGGAAGGACTAGCGGGAGAGACCCAGTACTTC
cdr3_aa: CASSRQEGLAGETQYF

d_call: TRBD2
j_call: TRBJ2-3
v_call: TRBV7-9
clone_size: .
cdr3_nt: TGTGCCAGCAGCCCAAGGACTAGCGGGAGTTTGGGGGATACGCAGTATTTT
cdr3_aa: CASSPRTSGSLGDTQYF

d_call: .
j_call: TRBJ2-7
v_call: TRBV30
clone_size: .
cdr3_nt: TGTGCCTGGAGTGTACTCGGGGGACCAACCAGCGAGCAGTACTTC
cdr3_aa: CAWSVLGGPTSEQYF

d_call: .
j_call: TRBJ2-6
v_call: TRBV19
clone_size: once
cdr3_nt: TGTGCCAGTAGTATATATCAGGGAGGATTTGGGGCCAACGTCCTGACTTTC
cdr3_aa: CASSIYQGGFGANVLTF